This note documents a single T cell receptor (beta chain) sequence. This sample was taken from a study of blood T cell repertoires in COVID-19. Study overall: There were acute and convalescent COVID-19 samples, and they came from the United States, Italy and Spain. Nucleic acid was either cDNA or gDNA, and it came from T cells, B-cell-depleted T cells, or PBMCs.

Original processing notes: From reference gene primer amplification, estimates of nucleated cell counts were derived. Using immunoSEQ multiplex PCR, the repertoire was profiled, and TCRdb retains in-frame clones only, with some absent. Clonal size and the V and J genes are those of that table, whereas D and trimming came from the DNA. The sample contains just over 70,000 clones, 60% to 75% of which appear only once. Germline V lookup: CDR1 SGHNT, CDR2 YYREEE (reference sequence). Trimming cost V 3 bases and J 8 bases, with 17 bases left between them. The CDR3 extends over 15 amino acids. What was sequenced was peripheral blood. The clonotype comes from a woman in her 70s with acute or convalescent COVID-19. The J gene is TRBJ1-4, the V gene TRBV5-4; D is possibly TRBD1 (5 bases). DNA of the CDR3: TGTGCCAGCAGCTCCATGCAACAGGTTGGGGAAAAACTGTTTTTT. This codes for CASSSMQQVGEKLFF.